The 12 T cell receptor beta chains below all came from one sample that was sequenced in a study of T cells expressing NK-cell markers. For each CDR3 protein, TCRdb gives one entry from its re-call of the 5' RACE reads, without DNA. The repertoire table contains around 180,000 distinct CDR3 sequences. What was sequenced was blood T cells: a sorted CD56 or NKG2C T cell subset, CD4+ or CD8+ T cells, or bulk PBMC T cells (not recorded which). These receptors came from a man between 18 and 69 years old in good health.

The CDR3 region is CASSLRQQLSITGELFF. This sequence joins TRBV5-1 and TRBJ2-2. The germline V gene has CDR1 SGHRS and CDR2 YFSETQ. The CDR3 covers 17 residues.

CDR3 loop: CASSLSGLEGQPQHF. J is TRBJ1-5 and V is TRBV7-9. The CDR3 length is 15 residues. Germline V gives CDR1 SEHNR, CDR2 FQNEAQ (reference sequence).

The CDR3: CASSPHSGASYEQYF. This chain uses TRBV9 with TRBJ2-7; TCRdb picks TRBD2, but there is no DNA to check that call. The germline V gene encodes CDR1 SGDLS and CDR2 YYNGEE. This CDR3 region has 15 residues.

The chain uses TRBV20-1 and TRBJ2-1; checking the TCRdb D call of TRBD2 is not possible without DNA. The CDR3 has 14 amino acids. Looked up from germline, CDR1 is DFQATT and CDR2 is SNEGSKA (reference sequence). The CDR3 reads CSVPSGGAATEQFF.

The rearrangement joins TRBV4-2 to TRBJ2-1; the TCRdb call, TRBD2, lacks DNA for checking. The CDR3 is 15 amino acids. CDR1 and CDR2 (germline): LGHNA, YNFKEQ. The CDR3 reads CASSPGTSGDNEQFF.

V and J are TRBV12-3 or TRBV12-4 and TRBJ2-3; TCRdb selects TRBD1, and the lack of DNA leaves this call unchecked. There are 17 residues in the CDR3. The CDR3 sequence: CASSPLVWGSGTDTQYF.

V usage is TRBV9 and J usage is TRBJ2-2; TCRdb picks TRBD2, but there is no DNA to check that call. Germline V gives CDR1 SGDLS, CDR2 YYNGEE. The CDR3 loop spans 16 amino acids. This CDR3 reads CASSGRLEWDTGELFF.

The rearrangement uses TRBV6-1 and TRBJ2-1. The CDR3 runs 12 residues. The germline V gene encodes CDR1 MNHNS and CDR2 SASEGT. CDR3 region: CASSEWAAEQFF.

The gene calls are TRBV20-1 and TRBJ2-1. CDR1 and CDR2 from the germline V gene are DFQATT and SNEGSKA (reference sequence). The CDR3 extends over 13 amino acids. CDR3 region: CSASGRPYNEQFF.

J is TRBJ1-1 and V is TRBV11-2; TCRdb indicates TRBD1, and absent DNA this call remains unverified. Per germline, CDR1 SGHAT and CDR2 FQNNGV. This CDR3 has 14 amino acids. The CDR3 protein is CASSLGSRFTEAFF. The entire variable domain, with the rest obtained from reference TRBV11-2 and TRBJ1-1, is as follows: EAGVAQSPRYKIIEKRQSVAFWCNPISGHATLYWYQQILGQGPKLLIQFQNNGVVDDSQLPKDRFSAERLKGVDSTLKIQPAKLEDSAVYLCASSLGSRFTEAFFGQGTRLTVV.

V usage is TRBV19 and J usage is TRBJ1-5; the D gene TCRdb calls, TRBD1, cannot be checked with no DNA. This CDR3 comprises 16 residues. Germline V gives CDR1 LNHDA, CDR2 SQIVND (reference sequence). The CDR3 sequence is CASSPRTPRVHQPQHF.

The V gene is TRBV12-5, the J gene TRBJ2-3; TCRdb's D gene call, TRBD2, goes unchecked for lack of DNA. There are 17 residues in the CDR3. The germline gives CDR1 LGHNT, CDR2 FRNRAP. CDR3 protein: CASGLDNIAVYTDTQYF.